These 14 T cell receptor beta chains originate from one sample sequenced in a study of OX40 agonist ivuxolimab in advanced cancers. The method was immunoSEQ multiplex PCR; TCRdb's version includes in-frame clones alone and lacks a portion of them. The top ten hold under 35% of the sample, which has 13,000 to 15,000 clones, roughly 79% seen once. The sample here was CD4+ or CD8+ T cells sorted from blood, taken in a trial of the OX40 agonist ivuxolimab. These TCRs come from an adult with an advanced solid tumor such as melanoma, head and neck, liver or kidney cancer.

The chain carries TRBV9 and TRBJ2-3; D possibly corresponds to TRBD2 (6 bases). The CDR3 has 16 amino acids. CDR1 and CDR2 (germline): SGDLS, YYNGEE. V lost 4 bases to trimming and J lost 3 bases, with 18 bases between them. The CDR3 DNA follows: TGTGCCAGCAGCCCCTTTGTCGGGAGATCGACAGATACGCAGTATTTT. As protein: CASSPFVGRSTDTQYF. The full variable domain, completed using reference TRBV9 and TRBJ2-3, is DSGVTQTPKHLITATGQRVTLRCSPRSGDLSVYWYQQSLDQGLQFLIQYYNGEERAKGNILERFSAQQFPDLHSELNLSSLELGDSALYFCASSPFVGRSTDTQYFGPGTRLTVL.

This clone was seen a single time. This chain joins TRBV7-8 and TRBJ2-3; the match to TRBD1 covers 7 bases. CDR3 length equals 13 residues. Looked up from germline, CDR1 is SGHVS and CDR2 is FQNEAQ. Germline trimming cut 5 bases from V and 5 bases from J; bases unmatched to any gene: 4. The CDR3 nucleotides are TGTGCCAGCAGCGCGCGGACAGGAGATACGCAGTATTTT. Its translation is CASSARTGDTQYF.

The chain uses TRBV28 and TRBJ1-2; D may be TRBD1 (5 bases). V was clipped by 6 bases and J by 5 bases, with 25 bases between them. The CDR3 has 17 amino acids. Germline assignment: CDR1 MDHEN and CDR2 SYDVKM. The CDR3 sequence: CASSPPSVARKGYGYTF. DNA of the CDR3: TGTGCCAGCAGCCCCCCATCCGTGGCAAGAAAGGGGTATGGCTACACCTTC.

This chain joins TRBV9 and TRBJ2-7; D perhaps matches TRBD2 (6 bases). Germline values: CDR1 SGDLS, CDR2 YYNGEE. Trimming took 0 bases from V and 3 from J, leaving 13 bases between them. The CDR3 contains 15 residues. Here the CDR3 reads CASSVGASVDYEQYF. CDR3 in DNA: TGTGCCAGCAGCGTAGGGGCTAGCGTGGACTACGAGCAGTACTTC.

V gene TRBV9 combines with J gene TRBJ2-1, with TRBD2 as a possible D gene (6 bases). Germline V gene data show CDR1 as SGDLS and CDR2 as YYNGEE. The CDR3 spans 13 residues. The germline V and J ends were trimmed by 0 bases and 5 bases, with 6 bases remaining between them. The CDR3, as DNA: TGTGCCAGCAGCGTAGGGGGGGACAATGAGCAGTTCTTC. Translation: CASSVGGDNEQFF.

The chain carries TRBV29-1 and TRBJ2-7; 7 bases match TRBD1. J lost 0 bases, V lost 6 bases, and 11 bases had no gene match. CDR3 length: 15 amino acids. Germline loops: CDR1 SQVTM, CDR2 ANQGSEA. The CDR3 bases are TGCAGCGTCACTACCAGGGGGATGGGCTCCTACGAGCAGTACTTC. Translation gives CSVTTRGMGSYEQYF.

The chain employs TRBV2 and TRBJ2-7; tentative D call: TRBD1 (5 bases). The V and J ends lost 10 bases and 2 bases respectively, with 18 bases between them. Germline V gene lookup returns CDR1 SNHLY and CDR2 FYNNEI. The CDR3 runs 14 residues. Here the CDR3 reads CATRQRILPYEQYF. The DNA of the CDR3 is TGTGCCACCAGACAGAGGATACTACCCTACGAGCAGTACTTC.

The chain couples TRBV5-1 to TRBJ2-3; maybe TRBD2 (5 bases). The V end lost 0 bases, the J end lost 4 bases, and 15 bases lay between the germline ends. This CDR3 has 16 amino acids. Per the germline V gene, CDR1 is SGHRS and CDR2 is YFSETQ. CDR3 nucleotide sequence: TGCGCCAGCAGCTTGGAGCAAGCGGCGCGTTCAGATACGCAGTATTTT. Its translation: CASSLEQAARSDTQYF.

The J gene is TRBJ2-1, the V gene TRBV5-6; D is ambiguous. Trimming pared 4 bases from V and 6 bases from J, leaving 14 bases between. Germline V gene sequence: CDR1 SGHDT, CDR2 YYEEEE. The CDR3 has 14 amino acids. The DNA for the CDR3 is TGTGCCAGCAGCCCATGGCGTAGAGCCAATGAGCAGTTCTTC. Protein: CASSPWRRANEQFF.

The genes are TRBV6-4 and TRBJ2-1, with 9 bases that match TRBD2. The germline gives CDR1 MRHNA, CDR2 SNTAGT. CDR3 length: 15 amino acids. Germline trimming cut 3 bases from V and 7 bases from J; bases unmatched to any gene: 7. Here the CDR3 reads CASSEKAGGGNEQFF. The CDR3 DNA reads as TGTGCCAGCAGTGAAAAAGCGGGAGGTGGGAATGAGCAGTTCTTC.

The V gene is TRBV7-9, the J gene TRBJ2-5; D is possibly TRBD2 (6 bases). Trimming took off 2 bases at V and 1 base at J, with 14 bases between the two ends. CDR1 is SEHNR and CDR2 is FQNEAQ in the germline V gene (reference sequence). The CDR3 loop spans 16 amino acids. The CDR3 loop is CASSLFRGTFQETQYF. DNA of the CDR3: TGTGCCAGCAGCTTATTTCGGGGGACTTTCCAAGAGACCCAGTACTTC.

CDR3 coding DNA: TGTGCCAGCAGTTTAAAACTGTACTACGAGCAGTACTTC. It is translated as CASSLKLYYEQYF. The chain links TRBV27 to TRBJ2-7, with D unclear. V lost 2 bases, J lost 3 bases, and 8 bases lay in between. Germline V gives CDR1 MNHEY, CDR2 SMNVEV (reference sequence). The length of the CDR3 is 13 residues.

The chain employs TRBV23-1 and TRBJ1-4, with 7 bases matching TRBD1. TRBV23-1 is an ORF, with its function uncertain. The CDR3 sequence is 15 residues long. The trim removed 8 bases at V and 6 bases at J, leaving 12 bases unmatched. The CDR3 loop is CASSLGGRGDEKLFF. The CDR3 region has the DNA TGCGCCAGCTCCCTCGGCGGCAGGGGGGATGAAAAACTGTTTTTT.

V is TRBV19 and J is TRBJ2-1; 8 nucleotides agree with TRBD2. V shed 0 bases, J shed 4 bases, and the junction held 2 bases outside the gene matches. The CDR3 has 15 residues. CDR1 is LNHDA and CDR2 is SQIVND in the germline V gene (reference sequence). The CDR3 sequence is CASSIDGGAYNEQFF. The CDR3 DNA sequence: TGTGCCAGTAGTATAGACGGGGGGGCTTACAATGAGCAGTTCTTC. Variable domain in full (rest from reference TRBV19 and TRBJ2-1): DGGITQSPKYLFRKEGQNVTLSCEQNLNHDAMYWYRQDPGQGLRLIYYSQIVNDFQKGDIAEGYSVSREKKESFPLTVTSAQKNPTAFYLCASSIDGGAYNEQFFGPGTRLTVL.